This TCR beta chain was found in a study of T cells in Graves' hyperthyroidism and ophthalmopathy. Notes on the study in general: Ophthalmopathy could be told apart from stable hyperthyroidism with a 13 V-J model. Most thyroid clonotypes expanded above 0.001 appeared in blood too.

It was RNA transcripts that yielded the amplified TCR beta CDR3 regions. A set of HTBI primers served as the primers for a first-round RT-PCR of the TCR CDR3. MiXCR, applied by TCRdb to the multiplex PCR reads, yields one record per CDR3 protein. The sample contains nearly 600,000 distinct CDR3 sequences, roughly 14% of which appear only once. The study collected blood at first hyperthyroidism diagnosis, before any ophthalmopathy symptoms arose. There are many counts of this clonotype. The antigen is unknown. The material sequenced was blood. The TCR originated in a woman aged 25 to 39 with Graves' hyperthyroidism that later progressed to Graves' ophthalmopathy.

Here the CDR3 DNA reads TGCAGTGCTAGAGCTCAACCGGGACAGACTCAAGAGACCCAGTACTTC. Protein sequence: CSARAQPGQTQETQYF. This chain uses TRBV20-1 with TRBJ2-5, with 7 bases that match TRBD1. From germline, CDR1 is DFQATT and CDR2 SNEGSKA (reference sequence). J gave up 2 bases and V 1 base, and 10 bases lay outside the gene matches. The CDR3 is made up of 16 amino acids.